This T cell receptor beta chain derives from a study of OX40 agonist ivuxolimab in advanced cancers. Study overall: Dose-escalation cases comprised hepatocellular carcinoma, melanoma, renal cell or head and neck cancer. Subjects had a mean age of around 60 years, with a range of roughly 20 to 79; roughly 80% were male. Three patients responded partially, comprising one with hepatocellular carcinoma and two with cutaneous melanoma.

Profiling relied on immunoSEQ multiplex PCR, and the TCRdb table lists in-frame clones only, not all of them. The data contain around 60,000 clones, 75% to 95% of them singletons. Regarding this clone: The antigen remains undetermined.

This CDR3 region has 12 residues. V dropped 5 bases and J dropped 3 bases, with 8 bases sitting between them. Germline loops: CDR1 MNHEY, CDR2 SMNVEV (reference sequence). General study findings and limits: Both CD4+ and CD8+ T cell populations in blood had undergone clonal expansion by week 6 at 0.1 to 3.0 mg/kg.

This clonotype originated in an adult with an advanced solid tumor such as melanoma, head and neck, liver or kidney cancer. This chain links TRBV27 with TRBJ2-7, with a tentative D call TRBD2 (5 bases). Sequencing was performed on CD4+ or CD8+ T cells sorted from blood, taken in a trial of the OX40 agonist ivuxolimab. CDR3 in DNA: TGTGCCAGCAGTCGGGGTGGCTACGAGCAGTACTTC. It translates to CASSRGGYEQYF.